The TCR beta chain under discussion was sequenced for a study of vaccination and CD4 T cells after COVID-19. Sequenced with the Oncomine TCR Beta short-read assay was DNA taken from cultured CD4+ T cells. MiXCR, applied by TCRdb to the PCR reads, yields one record per CDR3 protein. The data show 8,500 to 13,000 distinct CDR3 sequences, 77% seen once. V lost 9 bases and J lost 5; bases outside the gene matches: 9. There are 13 residues in the CDR3. Germline V lookup: CDR1 MNHNS, CDR2 SASEGT. As for treatment: approximately 11-day PBMC culture with coronavirus spike peptide pools or control peptides (ViraFEST assay). ViraFEST expanded antigen-specific T cells with peptide pools, then sequenced TCRs. Every well contained two million PBMCs, which were grown with around 10 IU/ml IL-2 and 8.5 to 10 ug/ml peptide pools. The sample holds one count of this clonotype. Its antigen is unknown.

This receptor was taken from a human donor who had recovered from COVID-19. The chain is built from TRBV6-1 and TRBJ1-1, with TRBD1 matching over 7 bases. The sequencing sample was made of CD4+ T cells from blood, cultured in vitro. The CDR3 protein is CASSKTGVTEAFF. The CDR3 DNA reads TGTGCCAGTTCCAAAACAGGGGTGACTGAAGCTTTCTTT.